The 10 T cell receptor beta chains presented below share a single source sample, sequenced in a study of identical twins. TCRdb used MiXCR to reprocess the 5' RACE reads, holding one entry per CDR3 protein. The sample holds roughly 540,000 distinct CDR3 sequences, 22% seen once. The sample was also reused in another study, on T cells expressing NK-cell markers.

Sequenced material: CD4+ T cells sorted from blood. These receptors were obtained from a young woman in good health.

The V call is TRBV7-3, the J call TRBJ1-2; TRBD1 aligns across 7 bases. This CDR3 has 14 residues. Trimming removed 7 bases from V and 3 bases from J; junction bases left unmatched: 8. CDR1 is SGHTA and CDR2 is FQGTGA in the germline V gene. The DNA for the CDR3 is TGTGCCAGCACCCCGGGTGGGACAGACTATGGCTACACCTTC. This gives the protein CASTPGGTDYGYTF.

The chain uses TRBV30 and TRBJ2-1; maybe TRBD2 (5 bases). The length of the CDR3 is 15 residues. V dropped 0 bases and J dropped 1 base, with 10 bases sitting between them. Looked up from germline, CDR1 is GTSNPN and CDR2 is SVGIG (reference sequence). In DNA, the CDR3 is TGTGCCTGGAGTGTCTCTAGCCATTCCTACAATGAGCAGTTCTTC. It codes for CAWSVSSHSYNEQFF.

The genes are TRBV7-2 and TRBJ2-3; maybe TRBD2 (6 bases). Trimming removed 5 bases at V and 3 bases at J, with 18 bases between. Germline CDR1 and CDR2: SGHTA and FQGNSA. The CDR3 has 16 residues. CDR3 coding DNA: TGTGCCAGCAGCCCCATAGCGGCCCTAAGGACAGATACGCAGTATTTT. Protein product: CASSPIAALRTDTQYF.

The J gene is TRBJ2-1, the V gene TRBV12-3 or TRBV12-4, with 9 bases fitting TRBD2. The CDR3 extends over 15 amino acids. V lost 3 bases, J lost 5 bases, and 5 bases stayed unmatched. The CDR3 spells CASSFVREGHNEQFF. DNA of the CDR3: TGTGCCAGCAGTTTCGTGCGGGAGGGCCACAATGAGCAGTTCTTC.

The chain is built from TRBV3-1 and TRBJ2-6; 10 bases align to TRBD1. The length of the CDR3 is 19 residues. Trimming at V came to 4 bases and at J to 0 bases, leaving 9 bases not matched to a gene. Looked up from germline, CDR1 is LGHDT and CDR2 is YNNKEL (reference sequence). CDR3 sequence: CASSRDRGQTSSGANVLTF. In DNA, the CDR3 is TGTGCCAGCAGCCGAGACAGGGGGCAGACTAGCTCTGGGGCCAACGTCCTGACTTTC.

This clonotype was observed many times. CDR3 region: CASSSNINSYEQYF. CDR3 nucleotides: TGTGCCAGCAGTTCAAACATAAACTCCTACGAGCAGTACTTC. The V and J genes are TRBV12-3 or TRBV12-4 and TRBJ2-7; D uncertain. The CDR3 runs to 14 residues. Trimming left V 4 bases short and J 0 bases short, with 10 bases between.

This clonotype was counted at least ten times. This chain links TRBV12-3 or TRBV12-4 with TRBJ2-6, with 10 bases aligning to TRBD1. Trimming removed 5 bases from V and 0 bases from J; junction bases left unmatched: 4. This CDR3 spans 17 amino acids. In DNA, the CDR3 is TGTGCCAGCAGTACGGGACAGGGGATCTCTGGGGCCAACGTCCTGACTTTC. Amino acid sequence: CASSTGQGISGANVLTF.

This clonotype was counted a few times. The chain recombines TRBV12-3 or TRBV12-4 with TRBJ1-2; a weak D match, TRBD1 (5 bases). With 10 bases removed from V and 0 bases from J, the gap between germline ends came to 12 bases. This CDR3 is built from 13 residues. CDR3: CAIREVTNYGYTF. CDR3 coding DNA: TGTGCCATCAGGGAAGTGACTAACTATGGCTACACCTTC.

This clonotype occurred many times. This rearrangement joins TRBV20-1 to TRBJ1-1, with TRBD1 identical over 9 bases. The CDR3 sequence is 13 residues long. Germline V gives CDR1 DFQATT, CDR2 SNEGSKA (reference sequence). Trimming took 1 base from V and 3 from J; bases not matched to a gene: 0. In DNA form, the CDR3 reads TGCAGTGCTAGAGGGACAGGGGACACTGAAGCTTTCTTT. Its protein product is CSARGTGDTEAFF.

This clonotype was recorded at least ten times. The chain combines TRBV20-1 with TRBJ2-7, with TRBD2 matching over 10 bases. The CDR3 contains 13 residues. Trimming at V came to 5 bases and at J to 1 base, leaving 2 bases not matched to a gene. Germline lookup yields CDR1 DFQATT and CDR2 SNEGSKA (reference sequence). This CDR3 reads CSAPGLASYEQYF. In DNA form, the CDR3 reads TGCAGTGCTCCGGGACTAGCGTCCTACGAGCAGTACTTC.